This is a list of T cell receptor beta chains from one sample in a study of PD-1 blockade in classical Hodgkin lymphoma. Profiled with immunoSEQ multiplex PCR; TCRdb holds only in-frame clones, not every one. The repertoire holds 99,000 or so clones, approximately 90% seen once, with under 20% in the top ten. The sample was peripheral blood mononuclear cells (PBMCs), taken before the fourth cycle of nivolumab. These receptors came from a human donor with classical Hodgkin lymphoma. Both conserved end residues are part of each CDR3. A D gene is named only where the DNA matches it firmly. Rows may omit the clone size; those that give it use once, few, many or a size class.

V: TRBV9
D: NA
J: TRBJ1-4
size: NA
length: 15
DNA: TGTGCCAGCAGCGTTGGGGGGGATTTAAATGAAAAACTGTTTTTT
CDR3: CASSVGGDLNEKLFF

V: TRBV7-2
D: TRBD2
J: TRBJ2-7
size: NA
length: 16
DNA: TGTGCCAGCAGCAGACCCCGAGGACTAGTCTGGCACGAGCAGTACTTC
CDR3: CASSRPRGLVWHEQYF

V: TRBV28
D: NA
J: TRBJ1-5
size: few
length: 14
DNA: TGTGCCAGCAGTCCACCCGACAGGAATCAGCCCCAGCATTTT
CDR3: CASSPPDRNQPQHF

V: TRBV2
D: NA
J: TRBJ1-5
size: NA
length: 16
DNA: TGTGCCAGCAGTGTTGAGCAGCCGACCGCGGGTCAGCCCCAGCATTTT
CDR3: CASSVEQPTAGQPQHF

V: TRBV6-1
D: TRBD2
J: TRBJ2-5
size: NA
length: 18
DNA: TGTGCCAGCAGTGGAGAGACTAGCGGGAGAATGGGCGGAGAGACCCAGTACTTC
CDR3: CASSGETSGRMGGETQYF

V: TRBV5-1
D: TRBD1
J: TRBJ2-1
size: NA
length: 15
DNA: TGCGCCAGCAGCTTGGGAGGGACAGGGGGCGAAGGCCGCTTCTTC
CDR3: CASSLGGTGGEGRFF

V: TRBV5-6
D: NA
J: TRBJ1-2
size: few
length: 13
DNA: TGTGCCAGCAGGGTAGCCCCATCTGATGGCTACACCTTC
CDR3: CASRVAPSDGYTF

V: TRBV16
D: NA
J: TRBJ2-2
size: few
length: 15
DNA: TGTGCCAGCAGCCGATCCTCAGGGGTCACCGGGGAGCTGTTTTTT
CDR3: CASSRSSGVTGELFF

V: TRBV6-5
D: NA
J: TRBJ2-2
size: NA
length: 13
DNA: TGTGCCAGCAGAAAACCTGACACCGGGGAGCTGTTTTTT
CDR3: CASRKPDTGELFF

V: TRBV28
D: NA
J: TRBJ2-2
size: NA
length: 14
DNA: TGTGCCAGCAGCCGAGGGGCAGGGATCGGGGAGCTGTTTTTT
CDR3: CASSRGAGIGELFF

V: TRBV6-6
D: NA
J: TRBJ2-5
size: NA
length: 14
DNA: TGTGCCAGCAGTTACTCTAACAGGGAAGAGACCCAGTACTTC
CDR3: CASSYSNREETQYF

V: TRBV11-2
D: NA
J: TRBJ2-3
size: once
length: 16
DNA: TGTGCCAGCAGCTTCCCCAGGGGACGCGGCACAGATACGCAGTATTTT
CDR3: CASSFPRGRGTDTQYF

V: TRBV16
D: NA
J: TRBJ1-2
size: few
length: 16
DNA: TGTGCCAGCAGCCAATTGTCGGAGGCCTTGGGGTATGGCTACACCTTC
CDR3: CASSQLSEALGYGYTF

V: TRBV20-1
D: NA
J: TRBJ2-7
size: NA
length: 11
DNA: TGCAGTGGTCGGGGGTCCTACGAGCAGTACTTC
CDR3: CSGRGSYEQYF

V: TRBV5-1
D: TRBD2
J: TRBJ2-1
size: NA
length: 20
DNA: TGCGCCAGCAGCTTGGTAAGGGAGGGACTAGCGGGGAAGGCCTACAATGAGCAGTTCTTC
CDR3: CASSLVREGLAGKAYNEQFF

V: TRBV6-5
D: NA
J: TRBJ2-5
size: once
length: 14
DNA: TGTGCCAGCAGTTACGTGGCTTCACAAGAGACCCAGTACTTC
CDR3: CASSYVASQETQYF

V: TRBV27
D: NA
J: TRBJ2-5
size: NA
length: 14
DNA: TGTGCCAGCAGTTTTACGGGCGGCCAAGAGACCCAGTACTTC
CDR3: CASSFTGGQETQYF

V: TRBV6-1
D: TRBD1
J: TRBJ1-1
size: NA
length: 14
DNA: TGTGCCAGCACATCTTTATTGGACAGGGCTGAAGCTTTCTTT
CDR3: CASTSLLDRAEAFF

V: TRBV30
D: NA
J: TRBJ1-2
size: NA
length: 12
DNA: TGTGCCTGGAGGGGCAACAACTATGGCTACACCTTC
CDR3: CAWRGNNYGYTF

V: TRBV9
D: NA
J: TRBJ2-7
size: NA
length: 13
DNA: TGTGCCAGCAGCGTAGAGGGCAGGAGCGAGCAGTACTTC
CDR3: CASSVEGRSEQYF

V: TRBV28
D: NA
J: TRBJ2-7
size: NA
length: 13
DNA: TGTGCCAGCAGTACACAGAGCTCCTACGAGCAGTACTTC
CDR3: CASSTQSSYEQYF

V: TRBV6-5
D: NA
J: TRBJ2-5
size: once
length: 13
DNA: TGTGCCAGCGACAAGCAGTCCCAAGAGACCCAGTACTTC
CDR3: CASDKQSQETQYF

V: TRBV6-5
D: TRBD1
J: TRBJ1-2
size: NA
length: 13
DNA: TGTGCCAGCAGACCTGACAGGGGAAATGGCTACACCTTC
CDR3: CASRPDRGNGYTF

V: TRBV5-1
D: NA
J: TRBJ2-5
size: NA
length: 15
DNA: TGCGCCAGCAGCTTGATCCTAAGCAGTAGCGAGACCCAGTACTTC
CDR3: CASSLILSSSETQYF

V: TRBV7-2
D: TRBD1
J: TRBJ1-2
size: NA
length: 16
DNA: TGTGCCAGCAGCTTAGAGGGGCAGGGGGCTACCTATGGCTACACCTTC
CDR3: CASSLEGQGATYGYTF

V: TRBV18
D: NA
J: TRBJ2-2
size: NA
length: 12
DNA: TGTGCCAGCTCACACCCCACCGGGGAGCTGTTTTTT
CDR3: CASSHPTGELFF

V: TRBV28
D: TRBD1
J: TRBJ1-1
size: NA
length: 12
DNA: TGTGCCAGCAGCCGAGGGACAGGAGAAGCTTTCTTT
CDR3: CASSRGTGEAFF

V: TRBV7-9
D: NA
J: TRBJ2-1
size: once
length: 13
DNA: TGTGCCAGCAGCTTAGGACAGGACAATGAGCAGTTCTTC
CDR3: CASSLGQDNEQFF

V: TRBV6-1
D: TRBD2
J: TRBJ2-5
size: NA
length: 15
DNA: TGTGCCAGCAGTGACTGGCTAGCGGGAGTGGAGACCCAGTACTTC
CDR3: CASSDWLAGVETQYF

V: TRBV25-1
D: TRBD2
J: TRBJ2-7
size: NA
length: 17
DNA: TGTGCCAGCAGTGACCACAACACGGCGGGAGTATGGTACGAGCAGTACTTC
CDR3: CASSDHNTAGVWYEQYF

V: TRBV29-1
D: NA
J: TRBJ2-4
size: NA
length: 14
DNA: TGCAGCGTTGGAGCAGGGGAAACCAAAAACATTCAGTACTTC
CDR3: CSVGAGETKNIQYF

V: TRBV2
D: NA
J: TRBJ2-2
size: NA
length: 12
DNA: TGTGCCAGCAGGGAAAACACCGGGGAGCTGTTTTTT
CDR3: CASRENTGELFF

V: TRBV7-2
D: NA
J: TRBJ2-7
size: NA
length: 14
DNA: TGTGCCAGCAGTCCCCAAGGGTCGCGCGTTTTGCAGTACTTC
CDR3: CASSPQGSRVLQYF

V: TRBV19
D: NA
J: TRBJ1-1
size: NA
length: 14
DNA: TGTGCCAGTAGGCGAAAAGATATGAACACTGAAGCTTTCTTT
CDR3: CASRRKDMNTEAFF

V: TRBV5-1
D: TRBD2
J: TRBJ2-7
size: NA
length: 15
DNA: TGCGCCAGCAGCTTGAATAGCGGGAGTTCCTACGAGCAGTACTTC
CDR3: CASSLNSGSSYEQYF

V: TRBV29-1
D: TRBD2
J: TRBJ2-7
size: NA
length: 13
DNA: TGCAGCGTTGGAGCGGGAGGGAACCGGGAGCAGTACTTC
CDR3: CSVGAGGNREQYF

V: TRBV5-4
D: NA
J: TRBJ1-5
size: NA
length: 13
DNA: TGTGCCAGCAGCCCCCGGGAGGGTCAGCCCCAGCATTTT
CDR3: CASSPREGQPQHF

V: TRBV27
D: NA
J: TRBJ2-4
size: NA
length: 15
DNA: TGTGCCAGCAGTTACCGTCAGGATATCGAAAACATTCAGTACTTC
CDR3: CASSYRQDIENIQYF

V: TRBV7-6
D: NA
J: TRBJ1-3
size: NA
length: 16
DNA: TGTGCCAGCAGCTTAGATTTCTTAGGGAATGGAAACACCATATATTTT
CDR3: CASSLDFLGNGNTIYF

V: TRBV6-1
D: TRBD1
J: TRBJ1-2
size: NA
length: 14
DNA: TGTGCCAACGCCCCGGGACAGGGAAACTATGGCTACACCTTC
CDR3: CANAPGQGNYGYTF

V: TRBV9
D: NA
J: TRBJ2-2
size: NA
length: 15
DNA: TGTGCCAGCAGCGTAGATAGCAGGCCCACCGGGGAGCTGTTTTTT
CDR3: CASSVDSRPTGELFF

V: TRBV5-5
D: NA
J: TRBJ2-1
size: NA
length: 15
DNA: TGTGCCAGCAGCTGGACGGACCTAGGGGGCAATGAGCAGTTCTTC
CDR3: CASSWTDLGGNEQFF

V: TRBV28
D: TRBD1
J: TRBJ1-1
size: NA
length: 12
DNA: TGTGCCAGCAGCCGAGGACAGGGAGGGGCTTTCTTT
CDR3: CASSRGQGGAFF

V: TRBV5-1
D: TRBD1
J: TRBJ1-5
size: NA
length: 14
DNA: TGCGCCAGCAGCGAGGGGACAGCCAATCAGCCCCAGCATTTT
CDR3: CASSEGTANQPQHF

V: TRBV4-2
D: NA
J: TRBJ1-5
size: NA
length: 15
DNA: TGTGCCAGCAGCCAAGCCGTAACCTTTTATCAGCCCCAGCATTTT
CDR3: CASSQAVTFYQPQHF

V: TRBV27
D: TRBD1
J: TRBJ2-2
size: NA
length: 15
DNA: TGTGCCAGCAGACGTAAAGGACAGGGGCGGGTAGTACTGTTTTTT
CDR3: CASRRKGQGRVVLFF

V: TRBV21-1
D: NA
J: TRBJ1-5
size: NA
length: 14
DNA: TGTGCCAGCAGCAAAGGTGGGGATTATCAGCCCCAGCATTTT
CDR3: CASSKGGDYQPQHF

V: TRBV30
D: TRBD2
J: TRBJ2-7
size: NA
length: 12
DNA: TGTGCCTGGAGACGACTAGCTCTCGAGCAGTACTTC
CDR3: CAWRRLALEQYF

V: TRBV2
D: NA
J: TRBJ1-3
size: NA
length: 13
DNA: TGTGCCAGCAGTGAAGACTCTGGAAACACCATATATTTT
CDR3: CASSEDSGNTIYF